This T cell receptor (beta chain) derives from a study of shared clonotypes between healthy human individuals. Study context: Plates per donor: three CD4 naive, three CD4 memory, two CD8 naive, one CD8 memory.

This clone was counted a few times. Its antigen is unidentified. Other DNA sequences of this sample code for an identical CDR3. Deep level was the assay's run setting. Generated by immunoSEQ multiplex PCR, the TCRdb table keeps only in-frame clones and is missing some. The sample holds 700,000 or so clones, around 72% seen once. General study results and limits: Only a few donors were included, so the genetic and exposure-history diversity represented was limited.

The V gene lost 5 bases and the J gene lost 4 bases, with 12 bases spanning the gap. The CDR3 length is 13 residues. The germline V gene encodes CDR1 SGHRS and CDR2 YFSETQ. The chain couples TRBV5-1 to TRBJ1-2, with a weak D call TRBD1 (5 bases). This TCR derives from a woman aged 25-40 years in good health. The sequenced sample consisted of memory CD4+ T cells sorted from blood. As to subset: CD45RA-negative fraction. The CDR3 reads CASRPGRSYGYTF. The CDR3 DNA is TGCGCCAGCAGACCGGGACGGAGCTATGGCTACACCTTC.